The rows below give T cell receptor beta chains drawn from one sample of a study of OX40 agonist ivuxolimab in advanced cancers. The assay was immunoSEQ multiplex PCR, and TCRdb's table has in-frame clones only and misses some. The profile covers around 110,000 clones, with 80% to 95% appearing a single time and less than 0.2% taken by the ten largest. The sequences come from CD4+ or CD8+ T cells sorted from blood, collected in a trial of the OX40 agonist ivuxolimab. The receptors come from an adult with an advanced solid tumor such as melanoma, head and neck, liver or kidney cancer. Each CDR3 is given with its conserved first and last residue.

CDR3 length | J gene | V gene | CDR3 protein
14 | TRBJ2-5 | TRBV28 | CASTPRGGRETQYF
15 | TRBJ2-4 | TRBV19 | CASSGDPIVRNIQYF
12 | TRBJ2-7 | TRBV19 | CASSPGYYEQYF
19 | TRBJ2-3 | TRBV15 | CATSRDAKLWTPSTDTQYF
13 | TRBJ2-3 | TRBV11-3 | CASSLGAGDTQYF
16 | TRBJ2-3 | TRBV11-1 | CASSFRPSGAGDTQYF
17 | TRBJ2-3 | TRBV4-2 | CASSQGIRGGAPDTQYF
15 | TRBJ1-2 | TRBV5-1 | CASSLEGQGPGGYTF
14 | TRBJ2-7 | TRBV6-5 | CASSRLAGGEEQYF
11 | TRBJ1-4 | TRBV30 | CAWRGNEKLFF
15 | TRBJ1-4 | TRBV9 | CASSVEAYPGEKLFF
15 | TRBJ2-5 | TRBV18 | CASSPPGTAQETQYF
12 | TRBJ1-1 | TRBV7-2 | CASSWVGTEAFF
16 | TRBJ1-3 | TRBV4-1 | CASSLSPGQGMNTIYF
14 | TRBJ2-1 | TRBV14 | CASSGSPQSVEQFF
14 | TRBJ1-3 | TRBV10-3 | CAPVRTGSGNTIYF
14 | TRBJ2-5 | TRBV19 | CASSPTGLQETQYF
15 | TRBJ2-3 | TRBV28 | CASKVRGARADTQYF
14 | TRBJ2-2 | TRBV7-9 | CASSSPGVVGELFF
14 | TRBJ2-1 | TRBV6-1 | CASSPMRDRNEQFF
14 | TRBJ2-5 | TRBV15 | CATSSLTSPETQYF
11 | TRBJ2-7 | TRBV5-1 | CASSLSHEQYF
17 | TRBJ1-1 | TRBV18 | CASSPPTGIAGNTEAFF
14 | TRBJ2-1 | TRBV4-2 | CASSLSGRDNEQFF
16 | TRBJ2-1 | TRBV5-1 | CASSLPRTSGNNEQFF
13 | TRBJ2-5 | TRBV15 | CATSRGQEETQYF
15 | TRBJ2-3 | TRBV11-3 | CASSPGTSFADTQYF
15 | TRBJ2-7 | TRBV11-2 | CASRSSRGQGYEQYF
13 | TRBJ1-5 | TRBV30 | CAWSVGSNQPQHF
13 | TRBJ1-2 | TRBV5-1 | CASSSAGGYGYTF
16 | TRBJ1-4 | TRBV9 | CASSVDPGTVNEKLFF
15 | TRBJ2-1 | TRBV11-3 | CASSAGQGSYNEQFF
18 | TRBJ2-4 | TRBV18 | CASSPPGRSPLAKNIQYF
14 | TRBJ1-1 | TRBV5-1 | CASSLVEMNTEAFF
15 | TRBJ1-4 | TRBV19 | CASSFDSFYNEKLFF
16 | TRBJ2-1 | TRBV28 | CASSPSGTSSYNEQFF
17 | TRBJ2-6 | TRBV10-3 | CAISEQTRRSGANVLTF
13 | TRBJ1-2 | TRBV11-2 | CASSLVVLGGYTF
15 | TRBJ2-4 | TRBV4-2 | CASSQDFHPGNIQYF
15 | TRBJ2-3 | TRBV7-3 | CASSLKREGADTQYF
15 | TRBJ2-6 | TRBV6-1 | CASTKGGGGANVLTF
16 | TRBJ2-7 | TRBV27 | CASSLPLGLFLDEQYF
14 | TRBJ2-7 | TRBV6-6 | CASSYSGGQREQYF
13 | TRBJ1-5 | TRBV19 | CASGFGGNQPQHF
17 | TRBJ1-1 | TRBV5-1 | CASSLVVGGRMNTEAFF
13 | TRBJ1-2 | TRBV7-3 | CASSPGVSKGYTF
13 | TRBJ1-4 | TRBV28 | CASSLVQGEKLFF
12 | TRBJ2-7 | TRBV9 | CASSPQGYEQYF
14 | TRBJ1-1 | TRBV19 | CASSIVGVDTEAFF
13 | TRBJ1-2 | TRBV5-4 | CASSFGHSGGYTF
15 | TRBJ1-5 | TRBV6-6 | CASSYSVVGNQPQHF